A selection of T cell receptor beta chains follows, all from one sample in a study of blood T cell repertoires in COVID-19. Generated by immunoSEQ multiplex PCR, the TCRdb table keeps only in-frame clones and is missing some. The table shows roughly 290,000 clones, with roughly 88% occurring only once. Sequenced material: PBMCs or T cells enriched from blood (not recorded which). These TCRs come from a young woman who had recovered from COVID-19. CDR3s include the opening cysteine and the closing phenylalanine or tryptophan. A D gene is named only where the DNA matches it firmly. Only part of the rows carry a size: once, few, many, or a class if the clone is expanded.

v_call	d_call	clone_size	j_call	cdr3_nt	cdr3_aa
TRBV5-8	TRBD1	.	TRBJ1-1	TGTGCCAGCAGCGAAACTGACAGGGGGCGGTACACTGAAGCTTTCTTT	CASSETDRGRYTEAFF
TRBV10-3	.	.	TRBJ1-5	TGTGCCATCAGTGAGTGGCAGGATAGCAATCAGCCCCAGCATTTT	CAISEWQDSNQPQHF
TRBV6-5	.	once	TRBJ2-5	TGTGCCAGCAGTTACTCCCGACTAGTGCGAGAGACCCAGTACTTC	CASSYSRLVRETQYF
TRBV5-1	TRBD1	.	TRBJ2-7	TGCGCCAGCAGCCTGCGACAGGGCTCCGCTGGTGAGCAGTACTTC	CASSLRQGSAGEQYF
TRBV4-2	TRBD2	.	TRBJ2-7	TGTGCCAGCAGCCAACTCCTCCGGACTAGCGACTACGAGCAGTACTTC	CASSQLLRTSDYEQYF
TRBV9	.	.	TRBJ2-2	TGTGCCAGCAGTTCGGTTAGTGGGAACACCGGGGAGCTGTTTTTT	CASSSVSGNTGELFF
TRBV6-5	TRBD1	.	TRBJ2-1	TGTGCCAGCTCACTAAGGGACAGGGGAAGTGAGCAGTTCTTC	CASSLRDRGSEQFF
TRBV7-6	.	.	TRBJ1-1	TGTGCCAGCAGCGTGCACAAATTCGGGGGGGACACTGAAGCTTTCTTT	CASSVHKFGGDTEAFF
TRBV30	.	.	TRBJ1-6	TGTGCCTGGAATAGGGGATATAATTCACCCCTCCACTTT	CAWNRGYNSPLHF
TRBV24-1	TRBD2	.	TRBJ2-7	TGTGCCACCAGTGATGGGTGGACTAGCGGGAAGCTCGAGCAGTACTTC	CATSDGWTSGKLEQYF
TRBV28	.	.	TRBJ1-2	TGTGCCAGCAGTTCCCTAACAGGGCGGAACGGCTACACCTTC	CASSSLTGRNGYTF
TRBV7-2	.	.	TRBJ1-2	TGTGCCAGCAGCTTAGTAGTTGGAGTGGGTCTCTATTCGAGTGGCTACACCTTC	CASSLVVGVGLYSSGYTF
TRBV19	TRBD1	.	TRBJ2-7	TGTGCCAGTACCGAAGGAGCAGGGGGCAGTTACGAGCAGTACTTC	CASTEGAGGSYEQYF
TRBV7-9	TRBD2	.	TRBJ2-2	TGTGCCAGCAGCCAAGACGAGATGACTAGCCCTCATTTTGGGGAGCTGTTTTTT	CASSQDEMTSPHFGELFF
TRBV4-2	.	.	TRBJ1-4	TGTGCCAGCAGCCAAGATCGCAGGGAAGATGAAAAACTGTTTTTT	CASSQDRREDEKLFF
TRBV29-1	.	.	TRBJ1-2	TGCAGCGTTGTAAGGCAGGGCGGAGGCTACACCTTC	CSVVRQGGGYTF
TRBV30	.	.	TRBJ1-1	TGTGCCTGGAGTGTAACAGTTAACACTGAAGCTTTCTTT	CAWSVTVNTEAFF
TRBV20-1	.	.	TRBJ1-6	TGCAGTGCTAGTAGGACAGATAGCTCCTATAATTCACCCCTCCACTTT	CSASRTDSSYNSPLHF
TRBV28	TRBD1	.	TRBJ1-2	TGTGCCAGCGGTGAATCGACAGGGGACTATGGCTACACCTTC	CASGESTGDYGYTF
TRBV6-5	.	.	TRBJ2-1	TGTGCCAGCAGTTACACTTCCCAAGACAATGAGCAGTTCTTC	CASSYTSQDNEQFF
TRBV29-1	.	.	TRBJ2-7	TGCAGCGTCTCGGGACACGGCGGCTACGAGCAGTACTTC	CSVSGHGGYEQYF
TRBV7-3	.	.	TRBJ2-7	TGTGCCAGCAGTCTCTTGGGGGACTTACTCTCCGAGCAGTACTTC	CASSLLGDLLSEQYF
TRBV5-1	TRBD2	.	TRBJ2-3	TGCGCCAGCAGCTTAGCGGGGGGTCTAGATACGCAGTATTTT	CASSLAGGLDTQYF
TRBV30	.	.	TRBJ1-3	TGTGCCTGGAGACCCGAGGTGGGCAGGGCTGGAAACACCATATATTTT	CAWRPEVGRAGNTIYF
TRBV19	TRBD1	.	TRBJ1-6	TGTGCCAGTAGTATTATGGGACAGGGGGATAATTCACCCCTCCACTTT	CASSIMGQGDNSPLHF
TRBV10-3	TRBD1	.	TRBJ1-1	TGTGCCATCAGCGGACAGGGCCTGAACACTGAAGCTTTCTTT	CAISGQGLNTEAFF
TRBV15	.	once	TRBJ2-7	TGTGCCACCAGCAGAGTAAGGGGAGAGGGGAGGTACGAGCAGTACTTC	CATSRVRGEGRYEQYF
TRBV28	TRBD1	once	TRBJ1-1	TGTGCCAGCATTTTAACAGGGGTCACTGAAGCTTTCTTT	CASILTGVTEAFF
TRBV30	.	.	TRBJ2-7	TGTGCCTGGAGTCGAGGGAACTTAAACGAGCAGTACTTC	CAWSRGNLNEQYF
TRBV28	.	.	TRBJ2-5	TGTGCCAGCAGCCGGTACCAAGAGACCCAGTACTTC	CASSRYQETQYF
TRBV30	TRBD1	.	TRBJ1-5	TGTGCCTGGACCTCCAGGGGGGCCCCGAAAAGGCAGCCCCAGCATTTT	CAWTSRGAPKRQPQHF
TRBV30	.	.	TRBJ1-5	TGTGCCTGGAGTCCCGGGGGCAATCAGCCCCAGCATTTT	CAWSPGGNQPQHF
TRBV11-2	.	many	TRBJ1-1	TGTGCCAGCAGCTTCTTAGAAGAAGCTTTCTTT	CASSFLEEAFF
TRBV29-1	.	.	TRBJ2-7	TGCAGCGTGGGCAGGGGTGGAGAGCAGTACTTC	CSVGRGGEQYF
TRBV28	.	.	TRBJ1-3	TGTGCCAGCAGTCGACAGACTGGAAACACCATATATTTT	CASSRQTGNTIYF
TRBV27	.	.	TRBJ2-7	TGTGCCAGCAGCCTAAACCCTAGGACATCAAGATTTGGCGAGCAGTACTTC	CASSLNPRTSRFGEQYF
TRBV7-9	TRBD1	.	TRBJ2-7	TGTGCCAGCACCTGGACAGGAGGCCCTTCCTACGAGCAGTACTTC	CASTWTGGPSYEQYF
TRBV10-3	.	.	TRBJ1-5	TGTGCCATCAGTGACAGGGATAGGTATAGCAATCAGCCCCAGCATTTT	CAISDRDRYSNQPQHF
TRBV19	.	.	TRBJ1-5	TGTGCCAGTAGTATAATTCTAGCCGGGGGGCAGGATCAGCCCCAGCATTTT	CASSIILAGGQDQPQHF
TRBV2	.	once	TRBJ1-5	TGTGCCAGCAGTAAATTAGACAGCTCTAGCAATCAGCCCCAGCATTTT	CASSKLDSSSNQPQHF
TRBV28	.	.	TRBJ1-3	TGTGCCAGCAGTTTCCGGGGAGGACGGAACACCATATATTTT	CASSFRGGRNTIYF
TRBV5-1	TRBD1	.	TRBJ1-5	TGCGCCAGCAGCCCGGACAGGGCCGATCAGCCCCAGCATTTT	CASSPDRADQPQHF
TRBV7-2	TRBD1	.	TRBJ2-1	TGTGCCAGCAGCTTGGGACAGGGAGGGTCCTACAATGAGCAGTTCTTC	CASSLGQGGSYNEQFF
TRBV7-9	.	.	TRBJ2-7	TGTGCCAGCAACAACGATTGGGAGAATTCCTACGAGCAGTACTTC	CASNNDWENSYEQYF
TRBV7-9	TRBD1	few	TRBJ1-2	TGTGCCAGCAGCTTAACTGGACAGGGTGCTGGCTACACCTTC	CASSLTGQGAGYTF
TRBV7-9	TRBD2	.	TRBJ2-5	TGTGCCAGCAGCTTAGAATCGTATGGTGGGCGGGAGGGAAGAAAGACCCAGTACTTC	CASSLESYGGREGRKTQYF
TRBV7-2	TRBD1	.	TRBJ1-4	TGTGCCAGCAGCTCAACTGACGGGACAGGGGTGGGAAAACTGTTTTTT	CASSSTDGTGVGKLFF
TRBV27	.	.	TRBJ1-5	TGTGCCAGCAGTTTAGAAGGGGTGGATCAGCCCCAGCATTTT	CASSLEGVDQPQHF
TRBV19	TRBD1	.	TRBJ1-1	TGTGCCATTTCACAGGGGGCGCGGGAAGCTTTCTTT	CAISQGAREAFF
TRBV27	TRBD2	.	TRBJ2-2	TGTGCCAGCAGTTTAGAGTTCTCTAACATTGTGGGGACTAGGGGCGGGGAGCTGTTTTTT	CASSLEFSNIVGTRGGELFF
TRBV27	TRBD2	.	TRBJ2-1	TGTGCCAGCAGTTCGACTAGCGGGGGGGACAATGAGCAGTTCTTC	CASSSTSGGDNEQFF
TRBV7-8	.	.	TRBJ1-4	TGTGCCAGCAGCCGCCATAATGAAAAACTGTTTTTT	CASSRHNEKLFF
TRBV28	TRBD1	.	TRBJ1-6	TGTGCCAGCCAGAACAGGGGAATCCTAGCCTATAATTCACCCCTCCACTTT	CASQNRGILAYNSPLHF
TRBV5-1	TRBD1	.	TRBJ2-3	TGCGCCAGCAGCGTGGGACAGAGCACAGATACGCAGTATTTT	CASSVGQSTDTQYF
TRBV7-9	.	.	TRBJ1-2	TGTGCCAGCAGCTTAGTGGCTACAGGGTTAAACTATGGCTACACCTTC	CASSLVATGLNYGYTF